This TCR beta chain was identified during a study of shared clonotypes between healthy human individuals (dated by TCRdb to 2018 to 2021). Concerning the study at large: A few men and a couple of women, aged 18 to 49 years, made up the cohort. For each donor, CD4 naive and CD4 memory were each run on three plates, CD8 naive on two plates, and CD8 memory on one plate. Blood TCR repertoires of a handful of healthy adults were deeply sequenced to estimate repertoire size and the extent of clonotype sharing between individuals. To increase sequencing depth and limit assay-specific biases, TCR repertoire library preparation and sequencing were carried out by different laboratories using diverse techniques. Between about 0.8 and 9 billion PBMCs per donor were obtained by leukapheresis.

From the cysteine through the phenylalanine, the CDR3 covers 16 amino acids. The retained sequence is limited to the CDR3, 48 bases, with the frame set at the first base. The germline V gene (reference sequence) provides CDR1 SEHNR and CDR2 FQNEAQ. The junction shows trimming of 1 base on V and 4 bases on J, plus 13 bases between the germline ends. Using the deep immunoSEQ assay, multiplex PCR amplified TCR CDR3 regions from genomic DNA. Genomic DNA extracted from each cell subset was distributed evenly over all wells of several immunoSEQ 96-well plates, and each plate served as one replicate. For sorted subsets, 150 to 250 ng genomic DNA, equal to about 30,000 T cell genomes, was loaded into each replicate PCR. Purified libraries were measured with a Qubit 3.0 fluorometer, size-checked on a Bioanalyzer 2100, and measured again with the KAPA Library Quantification kit. A separate single-read 150-cycle Illumina NextSeq 550 flow cell was used to sequence each immunoSEQ 96-well plate. From the authors' description of their analysis: The immunoSEQ output contained only junctional sequences without quality scores, so filtering could not match that applied to full-length reads. Sequences were annotated with PyIR, a Python wrapper for IgBLAST v1.9, using IMGT germline references to assign V/J genes and CDR3. Reads were filtered out if the reads had weak V/J assignments (E-value above 1e-6), no CDR3, stop codons, out-of-frame junctions, or ambiguous translated residues. V3J clonotypes were defined as sequences sharing an identical inferred V gene, J gene, and CDR3 amino acid sequence. Percentage overlap between repertoires was computed as shared unique clonotypes divided by the size of the smaller repertoire. Repertoire richness was assessed with RTK rarefaction, the Chao1 estimator, and Recon v2.1 estimates of unobserved clonotypes. For all TCRbeta clonotypes obtained by the gDNA method from a handful of donors, generation probabilities were computed with OLGA. Entries here come from immuneACCESS through TCRdb and include only in-frame sequences with V and J called. Some clones fail to appear in such tables; in the studies checked, an unresolved V gene covers under half of the shortfall, and the cause of the remainder is unknown. That table is the source of V, J and clone size, and D and trimming were worked out from the DNA. Across this sample there are approximately 600,000 clones, with around 96% seen only once. The ten largest clones add up to approximately 0.11% of the sample.

CD8 naive samples were CD45RO-negative cells positively selected for CCR7, giving a CD45RA+CCR7+ population that excluded TemRA cells. The donors were healthy, HIV-negative adults who had no recently reported acute infections or vaccinations. Every donor was a Caucasian adult residing in Nashville, Tennessee, USA. After blood collection by leukapheresis, PBMCs were isolated using Ficoll-Histopaque density gradient centrifugation and then cryopreserved in the vapor phase of liquid nitrogen. Analytical flow cytometry was used to check the purity and quantity of each magnetically sorted T cell population. Genomic DNA was isolated from each sorted fraction and quantified by UV absorbance on a Nanodrop 2000c. Here is what the overall study found, with its caveats: Because the study included a small number of donors, the genetic and exposure-history diversity represented was limited. Estimated clonotype richness was generally larger for naive than for memory subsets. Around 5.4% of naive CD4, 3.5% of naive CD8, approximately 2.2% of memory CD4, and 0.35% to 0.4% of memory CD8 clonotypes were shared across several donors. Pairwise subsampling indicated that sequencing depth was expected to affect the degree of clonotype sharing among donors. Only blood was sampled, and tissue TCR repertoires likely differ from those in blood. Compared with non-shared clonotypes, the clonotypes found in all four sorted-subset donors had higher generation probabilities. Even with the large sequencing depth, rarefaction of the sorted-subset datasets indicated that sequencing was incomplete.

A note on this clone: It has no known antigen specificity. No base quality values were provided; no much bigger clone lies one nucleotide off.

The material sequenced was naive CD8+ T cells sorted from blood. Interpreted using the paper, the cell subset or site label stands for: CD45RA+CCR7+. The receptor was isolated from a woman between 25 and 40 years old in good health. The rearrangement joined TRBV7-9 to TRBJ2-2; TRBD2 might be the D gene, on 6 matching bases. The CDR3 amino acid sequence is: CASSLGGQGGTGELFF. The sequenced DNA is TGTGCCAGCAGCTTAGGGGGTCAGGGAGGCACCGGGGAGCTGTTTTTT. Outside the CDR3, residues come from the reference TRBV7-9 and TRBJ2-2 proteins, so the full variable domain is: DTGVSQNPRHKITKRGQNVTFRCDPISEHNRLYWYRQTLGQGPEFLTYFQNEAQLEKSRLLSDRFSAERPKGSFSTLEIQRTEQGDSAMYLCASSLGGQGGTGELFFGEGSRLTVL.